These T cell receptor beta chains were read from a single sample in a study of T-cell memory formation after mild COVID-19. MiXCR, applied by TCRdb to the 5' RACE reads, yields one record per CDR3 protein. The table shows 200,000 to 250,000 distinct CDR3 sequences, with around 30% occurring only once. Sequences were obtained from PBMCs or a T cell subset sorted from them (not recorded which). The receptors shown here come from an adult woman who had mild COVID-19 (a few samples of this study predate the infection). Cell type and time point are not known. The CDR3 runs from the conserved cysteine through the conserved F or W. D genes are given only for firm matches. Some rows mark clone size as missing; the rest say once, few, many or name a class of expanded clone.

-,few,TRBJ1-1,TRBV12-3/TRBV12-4,CASSPTEGDTEAFF,TGTGCCAGCAGTCCGACAGAGGGGGACACTGAAGCTTTCTTT
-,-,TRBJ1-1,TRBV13,CASSLARFQGNTEAFF,TGTGCCAGCAGCTTAGCCAGGTTTCAGGGTAACACTGAAGCTTTCTTT
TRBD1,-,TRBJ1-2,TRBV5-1,CASSFEGDRPPYGYTF,TGCGCCAGCAGCTTTGAGGGGGACAGACCGCCCTATGGCTACACCTTC
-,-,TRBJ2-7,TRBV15,CATSRGLAYEQYF,TGTGCCACCAGCAGGGGCTTAGCCTACGAGCAGTACTTC
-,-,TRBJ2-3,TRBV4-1,CASSLLLVGMRTDTQYF,TGCGCCAGCAGCCTGCTCCTCGTCGGAATGCGCACAGATACGCAGTATTTT
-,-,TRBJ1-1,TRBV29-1,CSVTPANTEAFF,TGCAGCGTTACCCCCGCGAACACTGAAGCTTTCTTT
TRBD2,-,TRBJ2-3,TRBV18,CASSPPLGTSGGDTQYF,TGTGCCAGCTCACCACCGCTCGGGACTAGCGGGGGTGATACGCAGTATTTT
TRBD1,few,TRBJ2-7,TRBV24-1,CATRDRSSYEQYF,TGTGCCACCCGGGACAGGAGCTCCTACGAGCAGTACTTC
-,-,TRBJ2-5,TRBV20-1,CSARGGLQETQYF,TGCAGTGCTAGAGGGGGACTTCAAGAGACCCAGTACTTC
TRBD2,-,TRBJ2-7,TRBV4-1,CASSQEPSSGASYEQYF,TGCGCCAGCAGCCAAGAACCCTCTAGCGGGGCATCCTACGAGCAGTACTTC
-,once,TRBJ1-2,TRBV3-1,CASSHRPIGFYGYTF,TGTGCCAGCAGCCATAGACCGATAGGGTTCTATGGATACACCTTC
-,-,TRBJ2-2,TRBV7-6,CASSLADGTGELFF,TGTGCCAGCAGCTTAGCGGACGGCACCGGGGAGCTGTTTTTT
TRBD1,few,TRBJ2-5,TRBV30,CAWSGQGWETQYF,TGTGCCTGGAGTGGACAGGGGTGGGAGACCCAGTACTTC
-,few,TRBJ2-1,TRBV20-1,CSATADFTVNEQFF,TGCAGTGCTACCGCGGACTTCACTGTCAATGAGCAGTTCTTC
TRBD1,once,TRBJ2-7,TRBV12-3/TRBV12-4,CASSANRGPEQYF,TGTGCCAGCAGTGCCAACAGGGGGCCCGAGCAGTACTTC
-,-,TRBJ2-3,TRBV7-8,CASSYDRWKGTQYF,TGTGCCAGCAGCTATGACAGGTGGAAGGGTACGCAGTATTTT
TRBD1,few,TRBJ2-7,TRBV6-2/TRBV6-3,CASSFPGLAGDSSYEQYF,TGTGCCAGCAGTTTCCCTGGATTGGCAGGGGACAGCTCCTACGAGCAGTACTTC
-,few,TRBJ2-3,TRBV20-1,CSASISDTQYF,TGCAGTGCTAGCATTTCAGATACGCAGTATTTT
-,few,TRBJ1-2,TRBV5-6,CASSLDVGVAYGYTF,TGTGCCAGCAGCTTGGACGTGGGGGTGGCCTATGGCTACACCTTC
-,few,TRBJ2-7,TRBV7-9,CASSFLRDITYEQYF,TGTGCCAGCAGCTTCCTCCGGGACATCACCTACGAGCAGTACTTC
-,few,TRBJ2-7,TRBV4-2,CASSQEGGTYEQYF,TGTGCCAGCAGCCAAGAGGGCGGAACCTACGAGCAGTACTTC
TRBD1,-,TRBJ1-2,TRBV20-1,CSARGTGAGGYTF,TGCAGTGCTAGAGGGACAGGGGCAGGTGGCTACACCTTC
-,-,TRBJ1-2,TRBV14,CASAPGTDYGYTF,TGTGCCAGCGCGCCCGGGACGGACTATGGCTACACCTTC
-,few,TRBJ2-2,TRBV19,CASSTEDGELFF,TGTGCCAGTAGTACCGAAGACGGGGAGCTGTTTTTT
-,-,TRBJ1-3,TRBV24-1,CATSDSTSGFGNTIYF,TGTGCCACCAGTGATTCAACCTCGGGGTTTGGAAACACCATATATTTT
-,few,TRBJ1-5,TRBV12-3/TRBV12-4,CASRPAASRQPQHF,TGTGCCAGCAGGCCGGCCGCAAGCCGGCAGCCCCAGCATTTT
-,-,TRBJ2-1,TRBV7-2,CASSSGLGIGPRYNEQFF,TGTGCCAGCAGCTCTGGCTTGGGGATCGGGCCTAGGTACAATGAGCAGTTCTTC
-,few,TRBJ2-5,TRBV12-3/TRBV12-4,CASSHSVRLETQYF,TGTGCCAGCAGCCATTCGGTCCGCCTGGAGACCCAGTACTTC
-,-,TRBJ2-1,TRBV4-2,CASHGLRDNEQFF,TGTGCCAGCCATGGGTTAAGGGACAATGAGCAGTTCTTC
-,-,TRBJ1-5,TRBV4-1,CASSQDQGGDQPQHF,TGCGCCAGCAGCCAAGATCAAGGGGGGGATCAGCCCCAGCATTTT
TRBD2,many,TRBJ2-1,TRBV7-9,CASSRRTSGSNEQFF,TGTGCCAGCAGCCGGAGGACTAGCGGGAGTAATGAGCAGTTCTTC